A single sample is the source of the 25 T cell receptor beta chains below, sequenced in a study of T cell changes during pregnancy in multiple sclerosis. Using immunoSEQ multiplex PCR, the repertoire was profiled, and TCRdb retains in-frame clones only, with some absent. The sample gives under 50,000 clones, more than 85% of which show up once; less than 6.5% is in the top ten. The sequences come from CD8+ T cells from peripheral blood mononuclear cells, collected in the first trimester of pregnancy. These receptors originate from a female donor with multiple sclerosis, enrolled in a pregnancy study.

The rearrangement joins TRBV7-2 to TRBJ2-5; the match to TRBD2 covers 7 bases. CDR1 is SGHTA and CDR2 is FQGNSA in the germline V gene. V shed 5 bases, J shed 5 bases, and the junction held 5 bases outside the gene matches. The length of the CDR3 is 13 residues. The CDR3 is CASSPAGLETQYF. The CDR3 DNA reads TGTGCCAGCAGCCCAGCGGGGCTCGAGACCCAGTACTTC.

Details on this clone: The same CDR3 arises from other DNA sequences in this sample as well. CDR3 DNA: TGTGCCAGCAGTGACGGGACAGGGGGCACAGATACGCAGTATTTT. Residues: CASSDGTGGTDTQYF. This chain uses TRBV6-4 with TRBJ2-3, with 10 bases lining up with TRBD1. CDR3 length equals 15 residues. After removal of 2 bases from V and 1 base from J, the junction contained 0 bases not matched to a gene. Germline CDR1 is MRHNA and CDR2 is SNTAGT.

On this clone: In the same sample, other DNA sequences code for this CDR3. The chain uses TRBV27 and TRBJ2-7, with TRBD2 identical over 11 bases. The CDR3 is 14 residues long. The V segment lost 5 bases and the J segment 3 bases; nucleotides outside the gene matches: 3. CDR1 is MNHEY, CDR2 SMNVEV, per germline (reference sequence). CDR3 in amino acids: CASSPGTSGYEQYF. The CDR3 DNA sequence: TGTGCCAGCAGTCCCGGGACTAGCGGCTACGAGCAGTACTTC.

The rearrangement links TRBV2 to TRBJ2-1; 9 bases align to TRBD2. Germline CDR1 SNHLY, CDR2 FYNNEI. The V gene end was trimmed by 7 bases and the J gene end by 1 base; junction bases not matched to a gene: 5. This CDR3 is built from 15 residues. CDR3 protein: CASTLAGWSYNEQFF. As DNA, the CDR3 is TGTGCCAGCACCCTAGCGGGATGGTCCTACAATGAGCAGTTCTTC. The variable domain in full, with the rest retrieved from reference TRBV2 and TRBJ2-1, is EPEVTQTPSHQVTQMGQEVILRCVPISNHLYFYWYRQILGQKVEFLVSFYNNEISEKSEIFDDQFSVERPDGSNFTLKIRSTKLEDSAMYFCASTLAGWSYNEQFFGPGTRLTVL.

The chain combines TRBV7-9 with TRBJ2-3, with D tentatively TRBD2 (5 bases). Trimming stripped 8 bases from V and 6 bases from J, with 12 bases between. The CDR3 is 12 residues long. The V gene's germline CDR1 is SEHNR and CDR2 FQNEAQ (reference sequence). The CDR3 DNA sequence: TGTGCCAGCCGAGGGATCAATGATACGCAGTATTTT. Translation: CASRGINDTQYF.

The chain employs TRBV12-5 and TRBJ1-3, with TRBD1 as a possible D gene (5 bases). CDR3 length: 15 amino acids. V was pared by 2 bases and J by 2 bases, with 10 bases between. Germline loops: CDR1 LGHNT, CDR2 FRNRAP. The CDR3 protein is CASGLSPRAGNTIYF. The CDR3 DNA reads TGTGCTAGTGGTTTGAGTCCCAGGGCTGGAAACACCATATATTTT.

This chain links TRBV5-4 with TRBJ2-7; a possible D gene is TRBD2 (6 bases). This CDR3 contains 14 residues. Germline V gene lookup returns CDR1 SGHNT and CDR2 YYREEE (reference sequence). Between the trimmed V and J ends, which lost 1 base and 3 bases, there was a span of 11 bases. The CDR3 sequence is CASSLSRGNYEQYF. The CDR3 DNA follows: TGTGCCAGCAGCTTGTCGCGCGGGAACTACGAGCAGTACTTC. The full variable domain, in which reference TRBV5-4 and TRBJ2-7 provide the parts outside the CDR3, is ETGVTQSPTHLIKTRGQQVTLRCSSQSGHNTVSWYQQALGQGPQFIFQYYREEENGRGNFPPRFSGLQFPNYSSELNVNALELDDSALYLCASSLSRGNYEQYFGPGTRLTVT.

The chain has TRBV19 and TRBJ1-1; TRBD1 agrees at 7 bases. This CDR3 spans 15 amino acids. In germline, CDR1 is LNHDA, CDR2 SQIVND (reference sequence). Germline trimming cut 4 bases from V and 5 bases from J; bases unmatched to any gene: 10. CDR3 in amino acids: CASSNASQGRTEAFF. CDR3 DNA sequence: TGTGCCAGTAGTAATGCCTCACAGGGGAGGACTGAAGCTTTCTTT.

This clone came up once. This chain links TRBV6-4 with TRBJ2-2, with TRBD2 identical over 7 bases. The V and J ends lost 4 bases and 6 bases, in that order; junction bases with no gene match: 5. This CDR3 is built from 14 residues. The germline V gene encodes CDR1 MRHNA and CDR2 SNTAGT. In nucleotides, the CDR3 is TGTGCCAGCAGTGCACGGGAGGAGTCCGGGGAGCTGTTTTTT. Amino acids: CASSAREESGELFF.

The genes are TRBV27 and TRBJ1-4, with 9 bases fitting TRBD1. Germline-derived CDR1 and CDR2 are MNHEY and SMNVEV (reference sequence). Germline trimming cut 9 bases from V and 7 bases from J; bases unmatched to any gene: 6. CDR3 size: 13 residues. CDR3 sequence (DNA): TGTGCCAGTATGGGACAGGGAGGTGAAAAACTGTTTTTT. Residues: CASMGQGGEKLFF.

This chain joins TRBV30 and TRBJ2-1; 10 bases line up with TRBD2. With 3 bases clipped from V and 0 bases from J, the junction kept 14 bases outside the gene matches. The CDR3 is 19 amino acids. Germline V gene data show CDR1 as GTSNPN and CDR2 as SVGIG (reference sequence). The CDR3 DNA reads as TGTGCCTGGAGCTCGGGGCTAGCGGGAGAATGGGCCTCCTACAATGAGCAGTTCTTC. It codes for CAWSSGLAGEWASYNEQFF.

The genes are TRBV27 and TRBJ1-2; the D is unclear. This CDR3 is 14 amino acids long. Trimming removed 4 bases from V and 4 bases from J, with 13 bases in between. Per the germline V gene, CDR1 is MNHEY and CDR2 is SMNVEV (reference sequence). CDR3 nucleotides: TGTGCCAGCAGTTCATCCCCGGGAATCTATGGCTACACCTTC. Protein: CASSSSPGIYGYTF.

The CDR3 loop is CAWLQGGLGGELFF. Written as DNA, the CDR3 is TGTGCCTGGCTACAGGGGGGTCTGGGCGGGGAGCTGTTTTTT. The chain is built from TRBV30 and TRBJ2-2; 8 bases are shared with TRBD1. The J segment lost 7 bases and the V segment lost 5 bases, leaving 9 bases of the junction unmatched. This CDR3 region has 14 residues. Germline V gene lookup returns CDR1 GTSNPN and CDR2 SVGIG (reference sequence).

The J gene is TRBJ2-1, the V gene TRBV7-8, with D possibly matching TRBD2 (6 bases). Per the germline V gene, CDR1 is SGHVS and CDR2 is FQNEAQ. V lost 1 base, J lost 2 bases, and 6 bases lay in between. The CDR3 has 14 amino acids. The CDR3 here is CASSLGGTYNEQFF. The DNA of the CDR3 is TGTGCCAGCAGCTTAGGCGGGACCTACAATGAGCAGTTCTTC.

This chain links TRBV11-2 with TRBJ2-7; no clear D. The CDR3 contains 13 residues. Germline CDR1 and CDR2: SGHAT and FQNNGV. V was cut by 5 bases and J by 5 bases, with 13 bases left in between. The CDR3 protein is CASSPYSVHEQYF. The CDR3 DNA reads as TGTGCCAGCAGCCCCTATAGTGTTCACGAGCAGTACTTC.

The chain has TRBV27 and TRBJ2-1, with 11 bases matching TRBD2. Germline values: CDR1 MNHEY, CDR2 SMNVEV (reference sequence). The ends lost 6 bases at V and 6 bases at J; junction bases unmatched: 4. The CDR3 runs 14 residues. CDR3 residues: CASRTSGTLNEQFF. CDR3 bases: TGTGCCAGCAGGACTAGCGGGACCCTCAATGAGCAGTTCTTC.

The chain carries TRBV7-8 and TRBJ2-1; D may be TRBD2 (6 bases). Germline lookup yields CDR1 SGHVS and CDR2 FQNEAQ. V was shortened by 1 base and J by 7 bases, with 20 bases between the two germline ends. This CDR3 has 17 amino acids. CDR3 DNA: TGTGCCAGCAGCTTAGTTGCACGACTAGGGATAGGGAATGAGCAGTTCTTC. Its translation: CASSLVARLGIGNEQFF.

The chain has TRBV5-1 and TRBJ2-3; a weak D match, TRBD2 (6 bases). The V gene's germline CDR1 is SGHRS and CDR2 YFSETQ. This CDR3 contains 15 residues. The V gene lost 0 bases and the J gene lost 5 bases, with 13 bases spanning the gap. The CDR3: CASSLGLGSGDTQYF. In DNA form, the CDR3 reads TGCGCCAGCAGCTTGGGACTAGGATCAGGAGATACGCAGTATTTT.

This sequence joins TRBV7-2 and TRBJ2-7; TRBD2 agrees at 10 bases. V shed 2 bases, J shed 4 bases, and the junction held 11 bases outside the gene matches. Germline V CDR1 and CDR2: SGHTA, FQGNSA. The length of the CDR3 is 17 residues. The CDR3 protein is CASSLRGVLAGAYEQYF. DNA for the CDR3: TGTGCCAGCAGCTTACGAGGGGTCCTAGCGGGAGCGTACGAGCAGTACTTC.

The gene calls are TRBV19 and TRBJ1-1, with D perhaps TRBD1 (6 bases). The CDR3 covers 13 residues. V was trimmed by 5 bases and J by 4 bases, leaving 11 bases between them. Germline V gene lookup returns CDR1 LNHDA and CDR2 SQIVND (reference sequence). The CDR3 region is CASSAPGVTEAFF. In DNA form, the CDR3 reads TGTGCCAGTAGTGCGCCAGGGGTCACTGAAGCTTTCTTT.

CDR3 sequence: CASRETLSSYNEQFF. As DNA, the CDR3 is TGTGCCAGCAGGGAGACTCTAAGCTCCTACAATGAGCAGTTCTTC. The gene calls are TRBV2 and TRBJ2-1; D not certain. Trimming pared 6 bases from V and 0 bases from J, leaving 12 bases between. This CDR3 region has 15 residues. CDR1 is SNHLY and CDR2 is FYNNEI in the germline V gene.

As DNA, the CDR3 is TGTGCCAGCAGTGGCCGAGGACAGGGCGGTACAGATACGCAGTATTTT. Translation gives CASSGRGQGGTDTQYF. The chain recombines TRBV7-8 with TRBJ2-3; 8 bases agree with TRBD1. Germline assignment: CDR1 SGHVS and CDR2 FQNEAQ. CDR3 length: 16 amino acids. V shed 6 bases and J 3 bases; nucleotides not matched to a gene: 11. Using reference TRBV7-8 and TRBJ2-3 for the parts outside the CDR3, the full variable domain is GAGVSQSPRYKVAKRGQDVALRCDPISGHVSLFWYQQALGQGPEFLTYFQNEAQLDKSGLPSDRFFAERPEGSVSTLKIQRTQQEDSAVYLCASSGRGQGGTDTQYFGPGTRLTVL.

The chain combines TRBV29-1 with TRBJ1-1; a possible D gene is TRBD1 (5 bases). The CDR3 covers 11 residues. Germline assignment: CDR1 SQVTM and CDR2 ANQGSEA. The V gene lost 7 bases and the J gene lost 11 bases, with 17 bases spanning the gap. CDR3 region: CSAAEGGDAFF. DNA for the CDR3: TGCAGCGCCGCCGAGGGCGGGGACGCTTTCTTT.

This clone has more than one count but fewer than ten. The rearrangement links TRBV27 to TRBJ1-5; a weak D match, TRBD1 (6 bases). This CDR3 is built from 12 residues. CDR1 is MNHEY, CDR2 SMNVEV, per germline (reference sequence). V lost 5 bases and J lost 12, with 14 bases in between. This CDR3 is CASSAQGRDQHF. The CDR3 bases are TGTGCCAGCAGTGCACAGGGAAGAGACCAGCATTTT.

The chain links TRBV10-3 to TRBJ2-7; D is possibly TRBD2 (5 bases). This CDR3 contains 15 residues. Germline CDR1 ENHRY, CDR2 SYGVKD. The V end was cut by 2 bases, the J end by 0 bases, with 11 bases between. CDR3 DNA sequence: TGTGCCATCAGTGAGCGGAGGCCCTACTCCTACGAGCAGTACTTC. Protein sequence: CAISERRPYSYEQYF.